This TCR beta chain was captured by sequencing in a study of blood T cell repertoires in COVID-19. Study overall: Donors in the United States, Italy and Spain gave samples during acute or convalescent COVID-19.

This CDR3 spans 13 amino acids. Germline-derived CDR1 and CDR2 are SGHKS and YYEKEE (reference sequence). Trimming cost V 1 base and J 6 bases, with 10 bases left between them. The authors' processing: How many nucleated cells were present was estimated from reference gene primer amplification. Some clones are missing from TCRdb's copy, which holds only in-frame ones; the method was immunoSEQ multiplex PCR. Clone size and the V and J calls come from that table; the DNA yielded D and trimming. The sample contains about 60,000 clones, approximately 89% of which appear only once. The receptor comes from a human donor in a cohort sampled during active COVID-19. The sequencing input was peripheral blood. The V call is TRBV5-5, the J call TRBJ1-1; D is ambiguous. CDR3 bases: TGTGCCAGCAGCTTGCAGGAGGCGGCTGAAGCTTTCTTT. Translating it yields CASSLQEAAEAFF. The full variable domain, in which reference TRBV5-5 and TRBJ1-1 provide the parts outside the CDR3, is DAGVTQSPTHLIKTRGQQVTLRCSPISGHKSVSWYQQVLGQGPQFIFQYYEKEERGRGNFPDRFSARQFPNYSSELNVNALLLGDSALYLCASSLQEAAEAFFGQGTRLTVV.